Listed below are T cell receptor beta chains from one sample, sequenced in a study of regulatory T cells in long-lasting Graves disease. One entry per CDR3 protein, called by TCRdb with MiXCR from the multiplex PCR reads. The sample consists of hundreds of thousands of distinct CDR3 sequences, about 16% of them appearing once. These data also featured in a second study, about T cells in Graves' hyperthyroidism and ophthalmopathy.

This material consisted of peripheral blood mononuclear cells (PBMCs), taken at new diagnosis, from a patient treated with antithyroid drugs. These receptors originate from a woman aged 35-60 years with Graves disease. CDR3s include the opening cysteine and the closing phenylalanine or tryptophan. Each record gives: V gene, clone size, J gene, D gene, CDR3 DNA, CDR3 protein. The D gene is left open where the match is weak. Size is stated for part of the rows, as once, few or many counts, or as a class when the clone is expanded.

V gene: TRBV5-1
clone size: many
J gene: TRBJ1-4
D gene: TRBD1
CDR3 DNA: TGTGCCAGCAGCTCAGGACAGGGTGGGGAAAAACTGTTTTTT
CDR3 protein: CASSSGQGGEKLFF

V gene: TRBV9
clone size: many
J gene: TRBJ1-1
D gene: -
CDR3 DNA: TGTGCCAGCAGCCAAAAACCGGGGACACTCCAATCGAACACTGAAGCTTTCTTT
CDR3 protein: CASSQKPGTLQSNTEAFF

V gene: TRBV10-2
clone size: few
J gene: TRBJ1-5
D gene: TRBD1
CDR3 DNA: TGCGCCAGCAGGTCGACAGGGGCGTTGAATCAGCCCCAGCATTTT
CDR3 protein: CASRSTGALNQPQHF

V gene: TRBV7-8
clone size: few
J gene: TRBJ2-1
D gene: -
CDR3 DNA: TGTGCCAGCAGTTACTCCCTCCCACCTTACAATGAGCAGTTCTTC
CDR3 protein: CASSYSLPPYNEQFF

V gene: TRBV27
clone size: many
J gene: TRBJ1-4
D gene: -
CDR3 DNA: TGTGCCAGCAAGTTTGCAGGGACTTTCGGAAAACTGTTTTTT
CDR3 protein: CASKFAGTFGKLFF

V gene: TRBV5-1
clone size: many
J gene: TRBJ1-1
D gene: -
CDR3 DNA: TGCGCCAGCAGCTCCAATACACAGAACACTGAAGCTTTCTTT
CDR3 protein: CASSSNTQNTEAFF

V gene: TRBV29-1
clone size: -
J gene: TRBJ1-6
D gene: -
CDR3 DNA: TGCAGCGTCGCGGACAGTTATAATTCACCCCTCCACTTT
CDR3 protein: CSVADSYNSPLHF

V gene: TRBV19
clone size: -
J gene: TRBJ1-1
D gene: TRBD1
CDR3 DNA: TGTGCCAGTAGATGGGGACAGATGGGCCCTGAAGCTTTCTTT
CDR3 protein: CASRWGQMGPEAFF

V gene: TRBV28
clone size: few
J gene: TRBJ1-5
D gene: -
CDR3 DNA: TGTGCCAGCAGTTTGCAGATCAGGGGAAGGCCCCAGCATTTT
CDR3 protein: CASSLQIRGRPQHF

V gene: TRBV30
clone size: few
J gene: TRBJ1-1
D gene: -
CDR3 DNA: TGTGCCTGGAGTTCCTTGAGGGCGAGTGAAGCTTTCTTT
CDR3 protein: CAWSSLRASEAFF

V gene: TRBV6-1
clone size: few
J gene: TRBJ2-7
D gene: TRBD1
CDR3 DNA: TGTGCCAGCAGCCACCGGGACAGAGACTACGAGCAGTACTTC
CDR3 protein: CASSHRDRDYEQYF

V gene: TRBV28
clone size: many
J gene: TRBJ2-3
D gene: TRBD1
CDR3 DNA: TGTGCCAGCAGTCAAACAGGGGGCGCCGGCACAGATACGCAGTATTTT
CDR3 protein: CASSQTGGAGTDTQYF

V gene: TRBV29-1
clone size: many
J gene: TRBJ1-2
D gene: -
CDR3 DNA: TGCAGCGTATTGCCTTCCCCCCATGACTACACCTTC
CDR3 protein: CSVLPSPHDYTF

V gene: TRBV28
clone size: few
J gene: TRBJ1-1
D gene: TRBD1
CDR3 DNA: TGTGCCAGCAGCCCGAGGACAGGGACCATGAACACTGAAGCTTTCTTT
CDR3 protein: CASSPRTGTMNTEAFF

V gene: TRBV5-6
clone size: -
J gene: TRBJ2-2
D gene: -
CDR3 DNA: TGTGCCAGCACCCCGAAGGGGGTTTTATACACCGGGGAGCTGTTTTTT
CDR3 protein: CASTPKGVLYTGELFF

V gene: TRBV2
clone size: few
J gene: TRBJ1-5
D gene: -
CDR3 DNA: TGTGCCAGCAGTGACCAACTAACAGGGTCCAATCAGCCCCAGCATTTT
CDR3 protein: CASSDQLTGSNQPQHF

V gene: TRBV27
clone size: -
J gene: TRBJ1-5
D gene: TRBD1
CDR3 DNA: TGTGCCAGCAGTTCCGGGACAGATAGCAATCAGCCCCAGCATTTT
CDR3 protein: CASSSGTDSNQPQHF

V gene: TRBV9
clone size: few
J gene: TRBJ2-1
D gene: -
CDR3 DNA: TGTGCCAGCAGCGTAGGTTTAACCGGGCATGAGCAGTTCTTC
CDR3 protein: CASSVGLTGHEQFF

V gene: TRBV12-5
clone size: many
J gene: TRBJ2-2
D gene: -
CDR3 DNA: TGTGCTAGTGGTTTGCCTCCCTCTACAGCGAACACCGGGGAGCTGTTTTTT
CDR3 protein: CASGLPPSTANTGELFF

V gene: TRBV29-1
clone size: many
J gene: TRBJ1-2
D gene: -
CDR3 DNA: TGCAGCGTCGCGGGCTGGATCACAAACTATGGCTACACCTTC
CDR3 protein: CSVAGWITNYGYTF

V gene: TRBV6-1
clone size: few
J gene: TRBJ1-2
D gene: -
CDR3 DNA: TGTGCCACCCGACTCGTCGGTAGATATGGCTACACCTTC
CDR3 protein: CATRLVGRYGYTF

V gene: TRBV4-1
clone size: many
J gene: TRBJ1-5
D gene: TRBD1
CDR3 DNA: TGCGCCAGCAGCTCATACTCGGGACAGCCTAATCAGCCCCAGCATTTT
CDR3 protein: CASSSYSGQPNQPQHF

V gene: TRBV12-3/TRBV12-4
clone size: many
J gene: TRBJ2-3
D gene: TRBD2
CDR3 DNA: TGTGCCAGCAGCTCGGGACTAGCGGGGGCCCAAGATACGCAGTATTTT
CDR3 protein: CASSSGLAGAQDTQYF

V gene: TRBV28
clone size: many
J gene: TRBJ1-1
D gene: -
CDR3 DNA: TGTGCCGCCCTTTCCGCAGGGGTCACTGAAGCTTTCTTT
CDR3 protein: CAALSAGVTEAFF

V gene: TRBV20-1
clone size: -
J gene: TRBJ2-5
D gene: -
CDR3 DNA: TGCAGTGCTAGAGATATCGGTGCGGGGAGAGGTCAAGAGACCCAGTACTTC
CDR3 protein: CSARDIGAGRGQETQYF

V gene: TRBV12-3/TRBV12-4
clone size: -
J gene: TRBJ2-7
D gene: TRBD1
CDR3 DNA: TGTGCCAGCACTCACAACAGGGGGGACGAGCAGTACTTC
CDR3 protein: CASTHNRGDEQYF

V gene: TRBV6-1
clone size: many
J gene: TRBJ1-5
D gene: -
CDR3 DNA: TGTGCCAGCAGTGTATTAGGAGGACCGGGCAATCAGCCCCAGCATTTT
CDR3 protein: CASSVLGGPGNQPQHF

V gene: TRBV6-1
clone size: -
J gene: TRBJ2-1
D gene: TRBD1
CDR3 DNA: TGTGCCACCGACGGGACAGACTACAATGAGCAGTTCTTC
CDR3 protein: CATDGTDYNEQFF

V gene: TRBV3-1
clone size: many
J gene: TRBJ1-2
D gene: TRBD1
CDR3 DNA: TGTGCCAGCAGCCAACGACAGGGTGAGGGCTACACCTTC
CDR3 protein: CASSQRQGEGYTF

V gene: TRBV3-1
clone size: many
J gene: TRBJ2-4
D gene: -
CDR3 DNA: TGTGCCAGCAGCCAATCAGGGGAAAACATTCAGTACTTC
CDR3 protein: CASSQSGENIQYF

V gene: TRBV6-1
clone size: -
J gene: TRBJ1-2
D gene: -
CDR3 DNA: TGTGCCAGCACCGGGGCCCTGAATGGCTACACCTTC
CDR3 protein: CASTGALNGYTF

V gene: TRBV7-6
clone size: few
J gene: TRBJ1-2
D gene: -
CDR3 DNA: TGTGCCAGCAGCTTGGGCCGGGACACTGTGACCTATGGCTACACCTTC
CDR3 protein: CASSLGRDTVTYGYTF

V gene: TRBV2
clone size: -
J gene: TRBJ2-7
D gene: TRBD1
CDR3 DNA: TGTGCCAGCAGTGGGGACAGGGACAACCTGGGGACCTACGAGCAGTACTTC
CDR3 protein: CASSGDRDNLGTYEQYF

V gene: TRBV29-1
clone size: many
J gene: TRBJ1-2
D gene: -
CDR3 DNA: TGCAGCGCAGTCCAGGCCGCAAATGGCTACACCTTC
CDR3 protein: CSAVQAANGYTF

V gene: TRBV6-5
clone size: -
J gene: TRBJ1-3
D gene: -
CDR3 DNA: TGTGCCAGCAGTTTGACTACAGGCGGCTCTGGAAACACCATATATTTT
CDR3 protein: CASSLTTGGSGNTIYF

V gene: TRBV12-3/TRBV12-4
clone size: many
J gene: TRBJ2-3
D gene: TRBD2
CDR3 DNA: TGTGCCAGCAGTTTCACTGGGCTAGCGGGGGGGTGGAGTAGCACAGATACGCAGTATTTT
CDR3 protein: CASSFTGLAGGWSSTDTQYF

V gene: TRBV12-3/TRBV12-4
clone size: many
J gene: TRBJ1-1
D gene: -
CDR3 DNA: TGTGCCAGCAGTTACAGACCGAACACTGAAGCTTTCTTT
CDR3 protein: CASSYRPNTEAFF

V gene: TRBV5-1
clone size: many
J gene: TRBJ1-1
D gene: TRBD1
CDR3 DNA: TGCGCCAGCAGCAAGTTATGGTCAGGGGGTGTGAACACTGAAGCTTTCTTT
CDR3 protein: CASSKLWSGGVNTEAFF

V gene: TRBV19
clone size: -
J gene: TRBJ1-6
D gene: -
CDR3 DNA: TGTGCCAGTAGTAGTTGGGCCTCTGATTCACCCCTCCACTTT
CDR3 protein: CASSSWASDSPLHF

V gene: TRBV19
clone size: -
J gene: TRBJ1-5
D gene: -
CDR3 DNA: TGTGCCAGTCCGCCCCAGCATTTT
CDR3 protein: CASPPQHF

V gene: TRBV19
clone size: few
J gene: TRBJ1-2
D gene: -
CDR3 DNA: TGTGCCAGTACTCTAAGGGGTCAGAGGGGTTTTAACTATGGCTACACCTTC
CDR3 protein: CASTLRGQRGFNYGYTF

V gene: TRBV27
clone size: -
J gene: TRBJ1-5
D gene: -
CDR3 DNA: TGTGCCAGCTCTAGAAGGGGAGGGGACAATCAGCCCCAGCATTTT
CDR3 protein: CASSRRGGDNQPQHF

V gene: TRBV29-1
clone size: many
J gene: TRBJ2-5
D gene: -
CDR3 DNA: TGCAGCGTCGGCGGAGAGACCCAGTACTTC
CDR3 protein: CSVGGETQYF

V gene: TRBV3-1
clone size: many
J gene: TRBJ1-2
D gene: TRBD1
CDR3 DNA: TGTGCCAGCAAGGCAGGGGGGGCACTAGGCTACACCTTC
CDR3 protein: CASKAGGALGYTF

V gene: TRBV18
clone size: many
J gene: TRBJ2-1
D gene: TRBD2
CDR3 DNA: TGTGCCAGCTCACCTTCGACTAGCGGGGGGGCCCGGGGTGAGCAGTTCTTC
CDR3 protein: CASSPSTSGGARGEQFF

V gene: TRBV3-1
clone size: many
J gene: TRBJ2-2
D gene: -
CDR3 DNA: TGTGCCAGCAGCCACAACCCGGGACCGACCCTGACCGGGGAGCTGTTTTTT
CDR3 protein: CASSHNPGPTLTGELFF

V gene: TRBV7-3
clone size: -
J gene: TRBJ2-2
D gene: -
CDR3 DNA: TGTGCCAGCAGCCCTGGGCCGGGCAGGGAGAGAACCGGGGAGCTGTTTTTT
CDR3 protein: CASSPGPGRERTGELFF

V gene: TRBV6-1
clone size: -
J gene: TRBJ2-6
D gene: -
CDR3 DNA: TGTGCCAGCAGAGACAGATCTGGGGCCAACGTCCTGACTTTC
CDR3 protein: CASRDRSGANVLTF

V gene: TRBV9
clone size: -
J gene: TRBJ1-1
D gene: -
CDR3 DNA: TGTGCCAGCAGCGTAGATGGGGGTTCGGGCACTGAAGCTTTCTTT
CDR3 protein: CASSVDGGSGTEAFF

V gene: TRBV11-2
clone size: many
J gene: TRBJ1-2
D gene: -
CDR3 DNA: TGTGCCAGCAGTCCTAATCTGGGTGGAGGCTACACCTTC
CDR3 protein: CASSPNLGGGYTF

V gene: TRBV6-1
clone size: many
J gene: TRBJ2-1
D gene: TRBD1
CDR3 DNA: TGTGCCAGCAGTGAGGGACAGGGGAAAAGGAATGAGCAGTTCTTC
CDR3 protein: CASSEGQGKRNEQFF

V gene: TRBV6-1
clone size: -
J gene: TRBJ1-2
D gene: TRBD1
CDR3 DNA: TGTGCCAGCAGTCGGGGACAGGGTTATGGCTACACCTTC
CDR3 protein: CASSRGQGYGYTF